The rows below give T cell receptor beta chains drawn from one sample of a study of blood T cell repertoires in COVID-19. Repertoires were generated with immunoSEQ multiplex PCR, while TCRdb's copy carries only in-frame clones and drops some. The data contain 110,000 to 150,000 clones, around 84% of them singletons. The sample comprised peripheral blood. The receptors derive from a human donor in a cohort sampled during active COVID-19. Each CDR3 is given with its conserved first and last residue. D genes are given only for firm matches. Where a row states a size, it is once, few, many or the class of an expanded clone; other rows omit it.

>-|TRBV6-1|TRBJ1-2|TRBD1
CASSEGQIYGYTF
TGTGCCAGCAGTGAGGGACAGATCTATGGCTACACCTTC
>-|TRBV5-1|TRBJ2-5|-
CASSLGHFQETQYF
TGCGCCAGCAGCTTGGGACATTTCCAAGAGACCCAGTACTTC
>-|TRBV2|TRBJ2-1|TRBD1
CATQGAYEQFF
TGTGCCACCCAGGGGGCTTATGAGCAGTTCTTC
>few|TRBV7-8|TRBJ1-4|-
CASSFRPGDEKLFF
TGTGCCAGCAGCTTCCGGCCGGGGGATGAAAAACTGTTTTTT
>-|TRBV5-4|TRBJ2-6|TRBD1
CASSLMGQGPSGANVLTF
TGTGCCAGCAGCTTGATGGGACAGGGGCCCTCTGGGGCCAACGTCCTGACTTTC
>-|TRBV5-4|TRBJ2-6|-
CASSQPSSPGANVLTF
TGTGCCAGCAGCCAACCTAGTTCCCCTGGGGCCAACGTCCTGACTTTC
>-|TRBV28|TRBJ2-7|-
CASSWPDTEAYEQYF
TGTGCCAGCAGCTGGCCCGATACGGAGGCCTACGAGCAGTACTTC
>-|TRBV6-5|TRBJ2-7|-
CASSSNNGYEQYF
TGTGCCAGCAGTTCGAATAACGGCTACGAGCAGTACTTC
>-|TRBV30|TRBJ1-2|-
CALLKPGSNYGYTF
TGTGCCTTACTCAAACCAGGGTCTAACTATGGCTACACCTTC
>-|TRBV30|TRBJ2-2|TRBD1
CAWSDPGQGSTGELFF
TGTGCCTGGAGTGATCCGGGACAGGGATCAACCGGGGAGCTGTTTTTT
>-|TRBV18|TRBJ2-7|-
CASSRTSRLEQYF
TGTGCCAGCTCACGAACTAGTCGGCTCGAGCAGTACTTC
>-|TRBV7-9|TRBJ1-2|-
CASSRGRVGDGYTF
TGTGCCAGCAGCCGCGGGAGGGTTGGGGATGGCTACACCTTC
>-|TRBV2|TRBJ1-1|TRBD1
CASSRQGGAEAFF
TGTGCCAGCTCCCGACAGGGAGGCGCTGAAGCTTTCTTT
>-|TRBV18|TRBJ2-1|TRBD2
CASSPPSGAPNEQFF
TGTGCCAGCTCACCACCGAGCGGGGCCCCCAATGAGCAGTTCTTC
>few|TRBV5-5|TRBJ1-3|TRBD1
CASSSGGPNSGNTIYF
TGTGCCAGCAGTTCAGGGGGCCCTAATTCTGGAAACACCATATATTTT
>-|TRBV7-2|TRBJ2-3|TRBD2
CASSRLSGASTDTQYF
TGTGCCAGCAGCCGCTTAAGCGGGGCCAGCACAGATACGCAGTATTTT
>-|TRBV3-1/TRBV3-2|TRBJ2-3|TRBD1
CASSPTGSFTDTQYF
TGTGCCAGCAGCCCGACAGGGTCCTTCACAGATACGCAGTATTTT
>-|TRBV5-8|TRBJ1-1|-
CASSLVPGNTEAFF
TGTGCCAGCAGCTTGGTACCAGGGAACACTGAAGCTTTCTTT
>-|TRBV11-2|TRBJ2-5|TRBD2
CASSSQSGLAGVETQYF
TGTGCCAGCAGCTCCCAGTCCGGACTAGCGGGGGTGGAGACCCAGTACTTC
>-|TRBV18|TRBJ2-3|-
CASSPPGLGTDTQYF
TGTGCCAGCTCACCCCCGGGACTTGGCACAGATACGCAGTATTTT
>-|TRBV13|TRBJ2-1|-
CASSPGGAGVHNEQFF
TGTGCCAGCAGCCCAGGGGGCGCGGGAGTACACAATGAGCAGTTCTTC
>-|TRBV6-5|TRBJ2-7|TRBD1
CASRQGWSSYEQYF
TGTGCCAGCCGACAGGGATGGAGCTCCTACGAGCAGTACTTC
>-|TRBV28|TRBJ1-1|TRBD1
CASSLRGTGLNTEAFF
TGTGCCAGCAGTTTAAGGGGGACAGGCTTGAACACTGAAGCTTTCTTT
>-|TRBV27|TRBJ1-2|-
CASSLKGGEYGYTF
TGTGCCAGCAGTTTAAAGGGGGGGGAGTATGGCTACACCTTC
>few|TRBV19|TRBJ2-7|-
CASSSQGSYEQYF
TGTGCCAGTAGTAGTCAGGGTTCCTACGAGCAGTACTTC
>-|TRBV18|TRBJ2-2|-
CASSPVGGAITGELFF
TGTGCCAGCTCCCCCGTTGGGGGCGCGATCACCGGGGAGCTGTTTTTT
>-|TRBV5-6|TRBJ1-1|-
CASSLARTSTEAFF
TGTGCCAGCAGCTTGGCCCGTACCAGCACTGAAGCTTTCTTT
>-|TRBV7-9|TRBJ1-2|TRBD1
CASSLAGGQHYGYTF
TGTGCCAGCAGCTTAGCGGGGGGACAGCACTATGGCTACACCTTC
>-|TRBV28|TRBJ1-5|-
CASSLSGRLGQPQHF
TGTGCCAGCAGTTTATCCGGCAGGTTAGGACAGCCCCAGCATTTT
>-|TRBV6-5|TRBJ2-2|-
CASMIRGSSGELFF
TGTGCCAGCATGATTAGGGGGTCTTCCGGGGAGCTGTTTTTT
>-|TRBV20-1|TRBJ1-1|-
CSAGVNTEAFF
TGCAGTGCAGGGGTGAACACTGAAGCTTTCTTT
>-|TRBV28|TRBJ1-1|-
CASSLFGRGNTEAFF
TGTGCCAGCAGTTTGTTTGGCAGAGGGAACACTGAAGCTTTCTTT
>-|TRBV5-1|TRBJ2-3|-
CASSSQGVSSTDTQYF
TGCGCCAGCAGCTCTCAGGGTGTTTCTAGCACAGATACGCAGTATTTT
>-|TRBV15|TRBJ1-1|TRBD1
CATSRGQGASAFF
TGTGCCACCAGCAGAGGCCAGGGGGCAAGTGCTTTCTTT
>-|TRBV6-5|TRBJ1-2|-
CASTPSGWGYTF
TGTGCCAGCACCCCGAGCGGGTGGGGCTACACCTTC
>few|TRBV5-1|TRBJ1-1|TRBD1
CASSLLPGGQGYSDTEAFF
TGCGCCAGCAGCCTACTTCCCGGGGGACAGGGATATTCGGACACTGAAGCTTTCTTT
>-|TRBV7-9|TRBJ2-5|-
CASSLAVSGSQETQYF
TGTGCCAGCAGCTTAGCGGTTAGCGGATCCCAAGAGACCCAGTACTTC
>-|TRBV2|TRBJ1-2|-
CASRLVRVRYGYTF
TGTGCCAGCAGATTAGTGCGGGTAAGGTATGGCTACACCTTC
>-|TRBV9|TRBJ2-1|TRBD2
CASSPGVRGRVFSYNEQFF
TGTGCCAGCAGCCCCGGTGTCCGGGGGAGGGTCTTCTCCTACAATGAGCAGTTCTTC
>-|TRBV27|TRBJ2-1|TRBD2
CASSFWREFGNEQFF
TGTGCCAGCAGTTTCTGGCGGGAGTTCGGGAATGAGCAGTTCTTC